The 7 T cell receptor beta chains listed next were all sequenced from one sample in a study of blood T cell repertoires in COVID-19 (dated by TCRdb to between 2020 and 2021). The protocol used for the library was the immunoSEQ multiplex PCR assay. TCRdb's version of the immuneACCESS table is confined to in-frame rearrangements and falls short of the full clone set. An unresolved V gene accounts for under half of the shortfall where checked; the remainder is of unknown origin. The sample includes tens of thousands of clones, with about 86% observed a single time. Approximately 7% of the sample lies in the top ten. Sequencing was done on a sample of peripheral blood. Source of these receptors: a man between 45 and 60 years old with active COVID-19.

In DNA form, the CDR3 reads TGTGCCAGAAGCTGGGACAGGGGGAACAACTATGGCTACACCTTC. This encodes CARSWDRGNNYGYTF. The chain recombines TRBV5-3 with TRBJ1-2, with 11 bases identical to TRBD1. TRBV5-3 is noted as an ORF with a role that remains uncertain. The CDR3 covers 15 residues. Trimming removed 3 bases from V and 2 bases from J; junction bases left unmatched: 3.

DNA for the CDR3: TGTGCCAGCAGTGACCCGGGACAGGGCACAGATACGCAGTATTTT. Encoded protein: CASSDPGQGTDTQYF. This chain links TRBV6-1 with TRBJ2-3; 8 bases agree with TRBD1. Germline lookup yields CDR1 MNHNS and CDR2 SASEGT. This CDR3 spans 15 amino acids. V shed 3 bases, J shed 1 base, and the junction held 3 bases outside the gene matches.

This chain links TRBV27 with TRBJ2-3; 8 bases fit TRBD2. The J segment lost 4 bases and the V segment lost 2 bases, leaving 8 bases of the junction unmatched. The CDR3 contains 16 residues. The germline V gene has CDR1 MNHEY and CDR2 SMNVEV (reference sequence). The CDR3 reads CASSLRLAGTPDTQYF. The CDR3 coding sequence is TGTGCCAGCAGTTTACGGCTAGCGGGTACACCAGATACGCAGTATTTT.

V usage is TRBV19 and J usage is TRBJ1-5, with TRBD1 identical over 7 bases. In germline, CDR1 is LNHDA, CDR2 SQIVND (reference sequence). Trimming cost V 0 bases and J 9 bases; bases outside gene matches: 17. This CDR3 has 18 residues. CDR3 in amino acids: CASSIDPRQGLWSWPQHF. Written as DNA, the CDR3 is TGTGCCAGTAGTATAGACCCCCGACAGGGCCTCTGGTCATGGCCCCAGCATTTT.

The chain uses TRBV6-1 and TRBJ2-3; 10 bases line up with TRBD2. This CDR3 is built from 15 residues. Per germline, CDR1 MNHNS and CDR2 SASEGT. V dropped 3 bases and J dropped 5; count of bases not matched to a gene: 5. CDR3 nucleotides: TGTGCCAGCAGTGACCTGGCTAGCGGGAGAGATACGCAGTATTTT. This sequence encodes CASSDLASGRDTQYF.

This clone was detected a few times. The V gene is TRBV5-6, the J gene TRBJ1-6; no reliable D call. The CDR3 contains 14 residues. Germline CDR1 is SGHDT and CDR2 is YYEEEE. V gave up 1 base and J gave up 7 bases, with 9 bases separating them. CDR3 residues: CASSLTAANSPLHF. In nucleotides, the CDR3 is TGTGCCAGCAGCTTGACAGCTGCCAATTCACCCCTCCACTTT.

The V gene is TRBV9, the J gene TRBJ2-3; D is unclear. The CDR3 totals 14 residues. V lost 3 bases and J lost 0, with 8 bases in between. The germline CDR1 and CDR2 sequences are SGDLS and YYNGEE. As DNA, the CDR3 is TGTGCCAGCAGCGCCCGACTGAGCACAGATACGCAGTATTTT. As protein: CASSARLSTDTQYF.